This entry features one T cell receptor (beta chain) sequence. The sample comes from a study of T cells in Graves' hyperthyroidism and ophthalmopathy. Uncontrolled infection, other autoimmune disease, pregnancy or lactation excluded patients. RNA transcripts served as the template for amplifying TCR beta CDR3 regions. An initial round of RT-PCR targeting the TCR CDR3 relied on the HTBI primer set. TCRdb reprocessed the multiplex PCR reads with MiXCR, giving one entry per CDR3 protein. The sample includes a few hundred thousand distinct CDR3 sequences, around 46% seen only once; the top ten take about 7.8%. The V gene's germline CDR1 is SQVTM and CDR2 ANQGSEA. This CDR3 is 13 amino acids long.

The sample was peripheral blood or thyroid tissue (not recorded which). This chain joins TRBV29-1 and TRBJ1-5, with D unclear. This TCR was recovered from a woman aged 18 to 35 with Graves' hyperthyroidism. The CDR3 sequence is CGSFLGSNQPQHF. The DNA for the CDR3 is TGCGGCAGTTTTTTGGGGTCCAATCAGCCCCAGCATTTT.